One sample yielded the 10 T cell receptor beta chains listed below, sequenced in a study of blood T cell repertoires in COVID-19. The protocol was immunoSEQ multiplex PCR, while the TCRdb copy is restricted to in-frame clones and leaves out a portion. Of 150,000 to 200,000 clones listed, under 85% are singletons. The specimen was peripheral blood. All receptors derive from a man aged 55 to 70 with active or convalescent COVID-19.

The CDR3 DNA sequence: TGTGCCAGCAGCTCGTTTAGCGGGTACGGGACCCAGTACTTC. The encoded protein is CASSSFSGYGTQYF. The rearrangement uses TRBV7-9 and TRBJ2-5; 7 positions match TRBD2. This CDR3 has 14 residues. V lost 4 bases to trimming and J lost 7 bases; unmatched junction nucleotides: 9. Looked up from germline, CDR1 is SEHNR and CDR2 is FQNEAQ (reference sequence).

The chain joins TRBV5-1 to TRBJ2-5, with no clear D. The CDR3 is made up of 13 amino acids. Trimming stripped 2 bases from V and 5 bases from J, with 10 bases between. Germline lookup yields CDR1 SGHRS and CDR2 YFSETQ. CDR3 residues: CASSLDNSETQYF. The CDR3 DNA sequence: TGCGCCAGCAGCTTAGACAACTCGGAGACCCAGTACTTC.

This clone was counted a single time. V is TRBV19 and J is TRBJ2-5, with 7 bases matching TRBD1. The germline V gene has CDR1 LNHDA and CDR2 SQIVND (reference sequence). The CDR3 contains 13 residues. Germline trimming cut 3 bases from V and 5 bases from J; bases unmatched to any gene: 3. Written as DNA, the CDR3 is TGTGCCAGTAGTATCACGGGACAGGAGACCCAGTACTTC. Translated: CASSITGQETQYF.

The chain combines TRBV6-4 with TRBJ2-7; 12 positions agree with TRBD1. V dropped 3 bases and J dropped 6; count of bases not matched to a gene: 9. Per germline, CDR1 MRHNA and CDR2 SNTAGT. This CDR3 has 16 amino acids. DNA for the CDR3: TGTGCCAGCAGTGAGCCCCGGGACAGGGGGCTTTGCGAGCAGTACTTC. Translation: CASSEPRDRGLCEQYF.

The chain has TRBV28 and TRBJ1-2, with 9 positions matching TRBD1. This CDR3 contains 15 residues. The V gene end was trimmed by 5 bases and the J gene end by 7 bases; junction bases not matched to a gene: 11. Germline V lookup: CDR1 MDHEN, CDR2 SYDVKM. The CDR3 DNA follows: TGTGCCAGCAGTCCACAACTACAGGGGGCGGGTGGCTACACCTTC. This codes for CASSPQLQGAGGYTF.

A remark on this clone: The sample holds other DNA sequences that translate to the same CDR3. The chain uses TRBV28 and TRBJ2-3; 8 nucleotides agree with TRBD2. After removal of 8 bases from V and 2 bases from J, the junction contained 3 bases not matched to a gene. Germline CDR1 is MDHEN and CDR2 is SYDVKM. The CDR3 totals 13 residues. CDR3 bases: TGTGCCAGCCTAGCGGGTAACACAGATACGCAGTATTTT. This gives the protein CASLAGNTDTQYF.

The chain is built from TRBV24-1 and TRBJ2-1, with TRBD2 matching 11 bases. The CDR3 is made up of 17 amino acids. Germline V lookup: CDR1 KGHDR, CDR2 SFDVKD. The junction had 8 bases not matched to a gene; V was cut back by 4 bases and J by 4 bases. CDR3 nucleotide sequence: TGTGCCACCAGTGACCAGACTAGCGGGAAGGTGTACAATGAGCAGTTCTTC. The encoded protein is CATSDQTSGKVYNEQFF.

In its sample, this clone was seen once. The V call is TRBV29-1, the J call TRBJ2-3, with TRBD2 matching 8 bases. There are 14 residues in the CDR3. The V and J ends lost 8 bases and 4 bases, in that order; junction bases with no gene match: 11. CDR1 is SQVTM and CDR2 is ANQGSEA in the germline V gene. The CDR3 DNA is TGCAGCAACGCCCTGGCGGGAGGTTCAGATACGCAGTATTTT. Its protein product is CSNALAGGSDTQYF.

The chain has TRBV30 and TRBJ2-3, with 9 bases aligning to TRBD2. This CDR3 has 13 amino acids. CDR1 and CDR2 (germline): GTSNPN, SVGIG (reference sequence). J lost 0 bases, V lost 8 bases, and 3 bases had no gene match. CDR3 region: CAAGGVSTDTQYF. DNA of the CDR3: TGTGCCGCGGGGGGGGTAAGCACAGATACGCAGTATTTT.

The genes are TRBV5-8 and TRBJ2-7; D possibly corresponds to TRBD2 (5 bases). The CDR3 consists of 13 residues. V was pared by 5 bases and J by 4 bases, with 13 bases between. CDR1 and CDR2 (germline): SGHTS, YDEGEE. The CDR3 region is CASRGGSGYEQYF. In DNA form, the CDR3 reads TGTGCCAGCAGAGGTGGGAGTGGGTACGAGCAGTACTTC.